Below, 29 T cell receptor beta chains from the same sample are listed, as sequenced in a study of blood T cell repertoires in COVID-19. Clones were sequenced by immunoSEQ multiplex PCR, and TCRdb holds only the in-frame ones, with some missing. The table shows approximately 230,000 clones, with around 90% occurring only once. Sequencing was performed on PBMCs or T cells enriched from blood (not recorded which). These receptor sequences come from a woman in her twenties or thirties with acute COVID-19.

The chain recombines TRBV7-3 with TRBJ2-5; 8 bases line up with TRBD2. With V trimmed by 1 base and J by 5 bases, 6 bases remained unmatched. CDR3 length equals 15 residues. The germline CDR1 and CDR2 sequences are SGHTA and FQGTGA. For the CDR3, the DNA is TGTGCCAGCAGCTTAAATCCGGGGGGGGCGGAGACCCAGTACTTC. This codes for CASSLNPGGAETQYF.

The sample holds a few counts of this clone. For the CDR3, the DNA is TGCGCCAGCAGCACTAGCGGAACCTCCTACAATGAGCAGTTCTTC. Translation: CASSTSGTSYNEQFF. V usage is TRBV4-3 and J usage is TRBJ2-1; 8 bases agree with TRBD2. CDR1 and CDR2 from the germline V gene are LGHNA and YSLEER. The trim removed 5 bases at V and 0 bases at J, leaving 3 bases unmatched. The CDR3 sequence is 15 residues long.

This clone was counted a single time. This chain joins TRBV7-8 and TRBJ2-3, with a weak D call TRBD2 (5 bases). Trimming took 4 bases from V and 1 from J, leaving 9 bases between them. Germline loops: CDR1 SGHVS, CDR2 FQNEAQ. The length of the CDR3 is 14 residues. The CDR3 reads CASSWVEGTDTQYF. DNA of the CDR3: TGTGCCAGCAGCTGGGTGGAGGGCACAGATACGCAGTATTTT.

This chain connects TRBV5-4 to TRBJ2-6; D remains ambiguous. The V gene lost 4 bases and the J gene lost 0 bases, with 8 bases spanning the gap. CDR3 length: 15 amino acids. CDR1 and CDR2 (germline): SGHNT, YYREEE (reference sequence). This CDR3 is CASSPTFSGANVLTF. CDR3 nucleotides: TGTGCCAGCAGCCCTACTTTCTCTGGGGCCAACGTCCTGACTTTC.

This CDR3 is CSGGTSGSSYNEQFF. The CDR3 coding sequence is TGCAGCGGGGGTACTAGCGGGAGCTCCTACAATGAGCAGTTCTTC. The chain carries TRBV29-1 and TRBJ2-1, with 11 bases matching TRBD2. This CDR3 spans 15 amino acids. J gave up 0 bases and V 7 bases, and 5 bases lay outside the gene matches. The V gene's germline CDR1 is SQVTM and CDR2 ANQGSEA.

The chain has TRBV10-1 and TRBJ2-7, with D unclear. This CDR3 spans 15 amino acids. From germline, CDR1 is WNHNN and CDR2 SYGVQD (reference sequence). The ends were cut back, 1 base at V and 3 bases at J, with 13 bases in the middle. The DNA for the CDR3 is TGCGCCAGCAGTGAGTTGTTGGGCTTTGGCTACGAGCAGTACTTC. Residues: CASSELLGFGYEQYF.

V usage is TRBV24-1 and J usage is TRBJ2-1; D perhaps matches TRBD2 (7 bases). The V end lost 4 bases, the J end lost 7 bases, and 16 bases lay between the germline ends. The CDR3 extends over 15 amino acids. Looked up from germline, CDR1 is KGHDR and CDR2 is SFDVKD. The CDR3 region has the DNA TGTGCCACCAGTGACAGGGGACGGGGGGTGAATGAGCAGTTCTTC. Amino acids: CATSDRGRGVNEQFF.

V and J are TRBV4-1 and TRBJ1-2; no clear D gene. This CDR3 is built from 13 residues. The V gene lost 1 base and the J gene lost 5 bases, with 8 bases spanning the gap. Per germline, CDR1 MGHRA and CDR2 YSYEKL. CDR3 sequence (DNA): TGCGCCAGCAGCCAAGGATCGGGGTATGGCTACACCTTC. Its translation: CASSQGSGYGYTF.

The V and J genes are TRBV2 and TRBJ2-7; D is undetermined. Trimming took 6 bases from V and 6 from J, leaving 21 bases between them. There are 15 residues in the CDR3. CDR1 and CDR2 (germline): SNHLY, FYNNEI. The CDR3 spells CASRAESTTPPEQYF. Here the CDR3 DNA reads TGTGCCAGCAGGGCGGAATCCACTACCCCTCCCGAGCAGTACTTC.

Only a few counts were recorded for this clone. The chain recombines TRBV15 with TRBJ2-4; 8 bases match TRBD2. Germline V CDR1 and CDR2: LNHNV, YYDKDF (reference sequence). J was trimmed by 8 bases and V by 4 bases; bases with no gene match: 10. This CDR3 has 15 residues. The CDR3 DNA reads as TGTGCCACCAGCACAACCGGGACTAGGAGGGACATTCAGTACTTC. It translates to CATSTTGTRRDIQYF.

This clone was counted only a few times. The chain carries TRBV27 and TRBJ1-6; D is unresolved. V shed 5 bases and J shed 5 bases, with 10 bases lying between them. The CDR3 loop spans 14 amino acids. Germline V lookup: CDR1 MNHEY, CDR2 SMNVEV (reference sequence). The CDR3: CASSRSRDNSPLHF. In DNA form, the CDR3 reads TGTGCCAGCAGTCGATCCCGGGATAATTCACCCCTCCACTTT.

V is TRBV5-1 and J is TRBJ1-1, with D uncertain. V was clipped by 0 bases and J by 8 bases, with 5 bases between them. The CDR3 loop spans 11 amino acids. Looked up from germline, CDR1 is SGHRS and CDR2 is YFSETQ. DNA of the CDR3: TGCGCCAGCAGCTTGGGCCGGGAAGCTTTCTTT. Residues: CASSLGREAFF. The full variable domain, completed using reference TRBV5-1 and TRBJ1-1, is KAGVTQTPRYLIKTRGQQVTLSCSPISGHRSVSWYQQTPGQGLQFLFEYFSETQRNKGNFPGRFSGRQFSNSRSEMNVSTLELGDSALYLCASSLGREAFFGQGTRLTVV.

This clone has only a few counts. The V gene is TRBV6-9, the J gene TRBJ1-3; no definite D call. Looked up from germline, CDR1 is MNHGY and CDR2 is SVAAGI. The CDR3 has 12 amino acids. Deletions cut 11 bases from V and 0 bases from J, with 8 bases between. The CDR3 loop is CAGDCSGNTIYF. The DNA of the CDR3 is TGTGCCGGAGACTGCTCTGGAAACACCATATATTTT.

V usage is TRBV9 and J usage is TRBJ1-4; the D is unclear. Deletions cut 0 bases from V and 0 bases from J, with 9 bases between. Per the germline V gene, CDR1 is SGDLS and CDR2 is YYNGEE. The CDR3 consists of 16 residues. The CDR3 DNA sequence: TGTGCCAGCAGCGTAGCTCCGGCGGCAACTAATGAAAAACTGTTTTTT. Encoded protein: CASSVAPAATNEKLFF.

This sequence joins TRBV29-1 and TRBJ2-2, with 7 nucleotides matching TRBD2. Losses at the gene ends were 8 bases for V and 4 bases for J; bases not matched to a gene: 7. Per the germline V gene, CDR1 is SQVTM and CDR2 is ANQGSEA. The CDR3 loop spans 13 amino acids. The CDR3 nucleotides read TGCAGCATCGACGGGGGGATCACCGGGGAGCTGTTTTTT. This codes for CSIDGGITGELFF.

This clone was picked up a small number of times. The chain joins TRBV15 to TRBJ1-5; D remains ambiguous. CDR1 is LNHNV, CDR2 YYDKDF, per germline (reference sequence). Between the trimmed V and J ends, which lost 0 bases and 0 bases, there was a span of 9 bases. The CDR3 is made up of 16 amino acids. This CDR3 reads CATSRDLGSSNQPQHF. CDR3 DNA: TGTGCCACCAGCAGAGATCTGGGCTCTAGCAATCAGCCCCAGCATTTT.

J is TRBJ1-1 and V is TRBV25-1; D not resolved. Per the germline V gene, CDR1 is MGHDK and CDR2 is SYGVNS. This CDR3 is built from 13 residues. The V and J ends lost 6 bases and 6 bases respectively, with 14 bases between them. The CDR3 here is CASSGAWRPEAFF. DNA of the CDR3: TGTGCCAGCAGCGGAGCCTGGCGCCCTGAAGCTTTCTTT.

The rearrangement uses TRBV18 and TRBJ1-2, with D possibly matching TRBD1 (5 bases). The V gene lost 4 bases and the J gene lost 6 bases, with 15 bases spanning the gap. The CDR3 covers 14 residues. Germline CDR1 is KGHSH and CDR2 is LQKENI. CDR3 coding DNA: TGTGCCAGCTCACTTACGTCCCAGGGTGATGGCTACACCTTC. Protein: CASSLTSQGDGYTF. Full variable domain (missing parts from reference TRBV18 and TRBJ1-2): NAGVMQNPRHLVRRRGQEARLRCSPMKGHSHVYWYRQLPEEGLKFMVYLQKENIIDESGMPKERFSAEFPKEGPSILRIQQVVRGDSAAYFCASSLTSQGDGYTFGSGTRLTVV.

This chain uses TRBV7-9 with TRBJ1-2; possible D gene TRBD1, 5 bases. CDR1 is SEHNR, CDR2 FQNEAQ, per germline (reference sequence). Between the trimmed V and J ends, which lost 0 bases and 3 bases, there was a span of 14 bases. This CDR3 region has 16 residues. This chain's CDR3 is CASSLARARADYGYTF. In DNA, the CDR3 is TGTGCCAGCAGCTTAGCTCGGGCCAGGGCTGACTATGGCTACACCTTC.

The chain employs TRBV7-9 and TRBJ2-2; 8 positions agree with TRBD2. The CDR3 extends over 13 amino acids. V dropped 3 bases and J dropped 7; count of bases not matched to a gene: 1. CDR1 and CDR2 from the germline V gene are SEHNR and FQNEAQ (reference sequence). CDR3 region: CASSLAGGGELFF. DNA of the CDR3: TGTGCCAGCAGCTTGGCGGGAGGCGGGGAGCTGTTTTTT.

This chain joins TRBV11-3 and TRBJ2-1; 10 bases line up with TRBD2. The CDR3 consists of 15 residues. Germline assignment: CDR1 SGHNT and CDR2 YENEEA. The junction had 6 bases not matched to a gene; V was cut back by 5 bases and J by 5 bases. As DNA, the CDR3 is TGTGCCAGCAGCGAACTAGCGGGATCAGACAATGAGCAGTTCTTC. It codes for CASSELAGSDNEQFF.

This rearrangement joins TRBV7-3 to TRBJ1-6; 7 nucleotides agree with TRBD1. The V segment lost 2 bases and the J segment 8 bases; nucleotides outside the gene matches: 3. Germline-derived CDR1 and CDR2 are SGHTA and FQGTGA. CDR3 length: 14 amino acids. CDR3 region: CASSLGDSHSPLHF. In DNA, the CDR3 is TGTGCCAGCAGCTTAGGGGACAGCCATTCACCCCTCCACTTT.

The V gene is TRBV20-1, the J gene TRBJ2-5, with 10 bases that match TRBD2. Trimming at V came to 3 bases and at J to 3 bases, leaving 7 bases not matched to a gene. The CDR3 is 15 residues long. CDR1 and CDR2 (germline): DFQATT, SNEGSKA (reference sequence). The CDR3 DNA reads as TGCAGTGCTAGTCCGGGACTAGCGAAAGAAGAGACCCAGTACTTC. Amino acids: CSASPGLAKEETQYF.

This clone showed up just a few times. The genes are TRBV25-1 and TRBJ2-5, with 7 bases aligning to TRBD2. CDR3 length: 17 amino acids. V was clipped by 1 base and J by 5 bases; unmatched bases: 13. Germline lookup yields CDR1 MGHDK and CDR2 SYGVNS. CDR3 sequence (DNA): TGTGCCAGCAGTGAATGGGGGGGTGCAGGGTTGGCGGAGACCCAGTACTTC. Protein sequence: CASSEWGGAGLAETQYF. The complete variable domain, with remaining parts taken from reference TRBV25-1 and TRBJ2-5, reads EADIYQTPRYLVIGTGKKITLECSQTMGHDKMYWYQQDPGMELHLIHYSYGVNSTEKGDLSSESTVSRIRTEHFPLTLESARPSHTSQYLCASSEWGGAGLAETQYFGPGTRLLVL.

This chain connects TRBV19 to TRBJ1-5; D may be TRBD1 (5 bases). CDR3 length: 19 amino acids. Trimming removed 4 bases from V and 2 bases from J, with 24 bases in between. CDR1 and CDR2 (germline): LNHDA, SQIVND (reference sequence). Here the CDR3 DNA reads TGTGCCAGTAGTACGCCTTTTGTTCAGGGTTCTCTCGGCAATCAGCCCCAGCATTTT. Translation: CASSTPFVQGSLGNQPQHF.

This chain uses TRBV29-1 with TRBJ2-7; 10 nucleotides agree with TRBD2. Germline V lookup: CDR1 SQVTM, CDR2 ANQGSEA. The V and J ends lost 5 bases and 5 bases, in that order; junction bases with no gene match: 6. The CDR3 is 13 residues long. Written as DNA, the CDR3 is TGCAGCGTTCTACTAGCGGGAAGCCACGAGCAGTACTTC. As protein: CSVLLAGSHEQYF.

The chain is built from TRBV28 and TRBJ2-2; 12 bases line up with TRBD2. Germline-derived CDR1 and CDR2 are MDHEN and SYDVKM. The ends lost 2 bases at V and 1 base at J; junction bases unmatched: 11. The CDR3 loop spans 20 amino acids. The DNA of the CDR3 is TGTGCCAGCAGTTTAGGTGGGGCTAGCGGGAGGGCCTGGAACACCGGGGAGCTGTTTTTT. Translation: CASSLGGASGRAWNTGELFF.

This rearrangement joins TRBV14 to TRBJ2-7; TRBD1 matches 7 bases. The CDR3 loop spans 15 amino acids. Germline trimming cut 1 base from V and 4 bases from J; bases unmatched to any gene: 7. Germline assignment: CDR1 SGHDN and CDR2 FVKESK. The CDR3 DNA sequence: TGTGCCAGCAGCCAAGTAAGGGGGCGCAGGTACGAGCAGTACTTC. The encoded protein is CASSQVRGRRYEQYF.

This clone was picked up one time. This chain connects TRBV6-1 to TRBJ1-6; 7 bases map to TRBD1. CDR1 and CDR2 (germline): MNHNS, SASEGT. The CDR3 covers 15 residues. V gave up 3 bases and J gave up 6 bases; unmatched junction bases: 5. The CDR3 sequence is CASSDRDSSNSPLHF. The CDR3 region has the DNA TGTGCCAGCAGTGATAGGGACAGCTCTAATTCACCCCTCCACTTT.